This T cell receptor beta chain was identified during a study of blood T cells in healthy people across ages. This clonotype has just a few counts. Its antigen is not known. Overall study results and limits: CMV status of donors was not determined, possibly confounding expanded clonotype changes.

The CDR3 covers 16 residues. Alongside a J-beta primer mix, a sample-barcoded 5' primer served in a second PCR lasting roughly 7 to 11 cycles. TCRdb analysed the 5' RACE reads with MiXCR anew, one entry per CDR3 protein. The table lists approximately 780,000 distinct CDR3 sequences, roughly 25% of them singletons, with under 3% in the top ten. The data were also submitted as part of a second study, on T cells of mothers and their children.

The sequencing input was blood. The rearrangement uses TRBV21-1 and TRBJ2-5; the table's D gene call, TRBD2, was not cross checked with the DNA. TRBV21-1 is annotated as a pseudogene. The sequence was collected from a boy aged 5-17 years in good health. The CDR3 coding sequence is TGTGCCAGCACCCCATCCCCGGGGGGGCCTCGTGAGACCCAGTACTTC. Translation gives CASTPSPGGPRETQYF.